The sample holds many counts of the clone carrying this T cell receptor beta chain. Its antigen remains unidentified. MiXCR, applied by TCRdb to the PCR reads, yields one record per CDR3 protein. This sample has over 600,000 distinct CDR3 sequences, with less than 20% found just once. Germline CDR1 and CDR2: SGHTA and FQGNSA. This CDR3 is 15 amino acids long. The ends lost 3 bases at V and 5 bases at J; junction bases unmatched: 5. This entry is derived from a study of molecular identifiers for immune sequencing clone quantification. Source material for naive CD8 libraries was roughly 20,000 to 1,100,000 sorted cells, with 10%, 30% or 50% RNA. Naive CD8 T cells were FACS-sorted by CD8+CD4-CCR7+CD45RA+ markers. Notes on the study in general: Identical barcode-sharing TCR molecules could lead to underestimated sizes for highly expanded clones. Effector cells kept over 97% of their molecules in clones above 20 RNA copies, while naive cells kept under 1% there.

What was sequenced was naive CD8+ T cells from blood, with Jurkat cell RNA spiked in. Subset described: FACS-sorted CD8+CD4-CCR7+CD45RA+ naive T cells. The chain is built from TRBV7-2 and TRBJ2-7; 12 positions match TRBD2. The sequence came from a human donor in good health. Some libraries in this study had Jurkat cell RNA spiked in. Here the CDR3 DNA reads TGTGCCAGCAGCTTGGGGACTAGCGGGTCCGACGAGCAGTACTTC. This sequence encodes CASSLGTSGSDEQYF.